This TCR beta chain comes out of a study of human T cells and chemical hapten exposure. This sample's time point: patch test 3, about 24 weeks after DPC sensitization. Treatment specified: therapeutic diphenylcyclopropenone sensitization with weekly scalp DPC. With 7 bases removed from V and 0 bases from J, the gap between germline ends came to 7 bases. This CDR3 is 13 amino acids long. Germline-derived CDR1 and CDR2 are KGHDR and SFDVKD. MiXCR, applied by TCRdb to the RACE reads, yields one record per CDR3 protein. The sample includes roughly 100,000 distinct CDR3 sequences, 30% to 35% of them seen just once.

This clonotype was obtained from a man between 40 and 49 years old with alopecia areata. Some clones in this sample may be carry-over from other donors' samples. The specimen comprised whole blood, sampled in connection with sensitization to the hapten diphenylcyclopropenone (DPC). The chain uses TRBV24-1 and TRBJ2-3, with unresolved D. The CDR3 nucleotides read TGTGCCACCAGGAGCCCTAGCACAGATACGCAGTATTTT. This sequence encodes CATRSPSTDTQYF.